This T cell receptor (beta chain) was sequenced for a study of blood T cells in healthy people across ages. Combining a sample-barcoded 5' primer with a J-beta primer mix, a second PCR ran for about 7 to 11 cycles. TCRdb fed the 5' RACE reads into MiXCR, producing one record per CDR3 protein. The sample has some 1.5 million distinct CDR3 sequences, 28% seen once. This clonotype has only one observation. A much larger clone sits a single nucleotide away, making a read error possible. The germline V gene encodes CDR1 LGHDT and CDR2 YNNKEL (reference sequence). The CDR3 runs 13 residues. Input material: blood. The sequence was collected from a woman in her twenties or thirties in good health. The rearrangement uses TRBV3-1 and TRBJ2-1, with 7 bases aligning to TRBD1. TRBJ2-7 matches the DNA end more closely, so the J call is doubtful. For the CDR3, the DNA is TGTACCAGCATGGGGGACAGCCGCTACGAGCAGTACTTC. Protein: CTSMGDSRYEQYF.